The subject of this entry is one T cell receptor beta chain. The table lists this clonotype with many counts. The clone's antigen remains unknown. Base quality data are lacking; no much larger clone is found one base away. The sample originates from a study of T cells in Graves' hyperthyroidism and ophthalmopathy (dated by TCRdb to about 2019). In terms of the full investigation: Peripheral blood samples were taken at the time of initial diagnosis, prior to any treatment. TCR V-J signatures able to tell the groups apart were searched for in a discovery cohort of 95 to 100 patients, of whom under 45 had Graves' ophthalmopathy and about 55 had stable Graves' hyperthyroidism. An independent validation cohort of under 20 hyperthyroidism patients and over 15 patients who later progressed to ophthalmopathy tested prospective prediction of ophthalmopathy. For training and testing, the 100 or so patients in the discovery cohort were randomly divided in a 7:3 ratio. The study also compared thyroid tissue and blood T-cell repertoires from several Graves' hyperthyroidism patients. Following sampling, methimazole starting at 30 mg daily was given to hyperthyroidism patients, and high-dose intravenous methylprednisolone was given to ophthalmopathy patients. The paper describes TCR Vbeta CDR3 sequencing of around 140 peripheral blood samples, made up of 43 ophthalmopathy patients, roughly 72 hyperthyroidism patients and roughly 17 progressor patients. Broad study findings and their caveats: During validation, the model predicted progression to ophthalmopathy a median of around 6 months ahead of onset, with around 71% sensitivity and 72% to 80% specificity. No statistical method was used to fix the sample size in advance, and group allocation was not hidden from the investigators. Blood samples also contained most of the expanded thyroid clonotypes (frequency above 0.001), which suggests that blood repertoires may reflect thyroid immune responses. Ophthalmopathy was separated from stable hyperthyroidism by a 13 V-J signature model, with roughly 88% sensitivity and just over 81% specificity obtained in cross-validation and 80%/75% obtained in testing.

From the germline V gene (reference sequence), CDR1 is SEHNR and CDR2 is FQNEAQ. From the cysteine up to the phenylalanine, the CDR3 has a length of 15 residues. Kept here is only the CDR3 DNA, which spans 45 bases and is read in frame from base 1. Germline trimming amounts to 4 bases on V and 3 bases on J, with 8 as the count of junction bases outside the gene matches. Stable Graves' hyperthyroidism was defined as no progression to ophthalmopathy during 18 months of follow-up. Hyperthyroidism patients were aged 18 to 65 years and newly diagnosed, with disease duration of less than 2 months. Patients with uncontrolled infections, other autoimmune diseases, pregnancy or lactation were excluded. Diagnoses were based on clinical symptoms, serum thyroxine and TRAb, thyroid ultrasound and orbital computed tomography. PBMCs were isolated from 8 to 10 ml of fresh peripheral blood by Ficoll-Paque density gradient centrifugation. Total RNA was extracted with Trizol reagent, and quality was checked on an Agilent 2100 Bioanalyzer.

Amplification of TCR beta CDR3 regions was carried out from RNA transcripts. The TCR CDR3 was subjected to a first round of RT-PCR using the HTBI primer set and the Qiagen OneStep RT-PCR kit. The libraries were constructed in a second round of multiplex PCR and then size-selected and purified. Libraries were sequenced paired-end with 100 bp reads on an Illumina HiSeq2000. The paper's data handling went like this. Raw data were processed with SOAPnuke, discarding reads with adapters, uncalled bases, mean Phred below 15, or no exact constant-primer or identifier match. COPE v1.2.5 was used to merge high-quality paired reads, and clonotypes were defined as unique nucleotide sequences. Clonotypes were aligned to IMGT TRBV, TRBD and TRBJ reference segments using MiTCR v1.1. The analysis was restricted to V-J combinations with a frequency above 0.0001, which together covered 99.2% of the repertoires. The TCS score was defined as the ratio of F50 (clonal expansion) to E x V (chaos), calculated using BLOSUM62-based TCRdist between CDR3 peptides within each V-J. Welch's t-statistics and random forest reduced 500 to 550 V-J features to 13, which were used in a naive Bayes classifier (R e1071). Thyroid-blood repertoire similarity was quantified with the Morisita-Horn index. TCRdb reprocessing: public reads trimmed at Q25 with fastp, clones called with MiXCR, in-frame beta chains kept. Rows are unified per CDR3 protein, each entry keeping the most common DNA and genes. The V and J calls and clone size come from TCRdb's table, not from the authors' own analysis. Across this sample there are roughly 840,000 distinct CDR3 sequences, with about two fifths seen only once. Roughly 8.3% of the sample is in the top ten clones.

The TCR sequence derives from a man aged 18 to 30 with Graves' hyperthyroidism. The sequence is built from TRBV7-9 and TRBJ2-7, and 8 bases in between align with TRBD1. The sample taken for sequencing was blood. The CDR3 has the sequence CASSSELGQVYEQYF. The DNA reads as follows: TGTGCCAGCAGCTCCGAACTGGGACAGGTCTACGAGCAGTACTTC.